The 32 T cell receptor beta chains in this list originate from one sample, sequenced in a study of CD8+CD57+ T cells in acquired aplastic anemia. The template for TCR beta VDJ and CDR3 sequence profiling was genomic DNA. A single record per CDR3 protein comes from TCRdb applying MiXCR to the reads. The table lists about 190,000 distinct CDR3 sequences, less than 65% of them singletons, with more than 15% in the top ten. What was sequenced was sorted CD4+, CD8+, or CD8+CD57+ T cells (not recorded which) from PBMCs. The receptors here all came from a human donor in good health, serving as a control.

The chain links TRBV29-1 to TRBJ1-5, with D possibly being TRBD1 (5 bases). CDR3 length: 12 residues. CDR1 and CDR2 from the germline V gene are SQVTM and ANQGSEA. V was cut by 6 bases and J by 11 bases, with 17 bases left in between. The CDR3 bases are TGCAGCGTCCCCGCCCCGGGGGGGACCCAGCATTTT. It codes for CSVPAPGGTQHF.

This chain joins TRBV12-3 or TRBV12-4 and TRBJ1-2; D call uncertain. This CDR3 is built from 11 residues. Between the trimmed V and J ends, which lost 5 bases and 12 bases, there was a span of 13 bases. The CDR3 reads CASSLSSGNTF. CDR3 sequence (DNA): TGTGCCAGCAGTCTTAGTTCTGGAAACACCTTC.

The CDR3, as DNA: TGTGCCAGCAGCTTGGATAGGGGGCAGAATTCACCCCTCCACTTT. This encodes CASSLDRGQNSPLHF. This chain uses TRBV5-4 with TRBJ1-6, with TRBD1 matching over 7 bases. In germline, CDR1 is SGHNT, CDR2 YYREEE (reference sequence). Trimming took 0 bases from V and 7 from J; bases not matched to a gene: 4. The CDR3 is 15 amino acids.

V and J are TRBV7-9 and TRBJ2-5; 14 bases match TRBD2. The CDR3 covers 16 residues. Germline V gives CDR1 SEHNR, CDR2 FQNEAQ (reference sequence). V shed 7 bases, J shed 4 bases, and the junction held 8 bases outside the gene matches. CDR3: CASTAGTSGGLETQYF. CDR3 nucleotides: TGTGCCAGCACCGCAGGGACTAGCGGGGGTTTAGAGACCCAGTACTTC.

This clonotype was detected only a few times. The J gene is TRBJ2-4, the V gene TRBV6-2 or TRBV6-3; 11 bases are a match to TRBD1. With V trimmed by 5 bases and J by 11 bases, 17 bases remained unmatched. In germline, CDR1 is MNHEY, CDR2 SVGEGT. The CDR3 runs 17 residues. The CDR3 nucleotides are TGTGCCAGCAGTACGCCCTCGGGACAGGGGGGACCAAAGGTTCAGTACTTC. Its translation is CASSTPSGQGGPKVQYF.

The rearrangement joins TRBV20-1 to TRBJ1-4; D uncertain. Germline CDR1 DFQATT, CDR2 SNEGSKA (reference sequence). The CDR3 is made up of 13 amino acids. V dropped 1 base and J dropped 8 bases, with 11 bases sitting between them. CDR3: CSARGGGDEKLFF. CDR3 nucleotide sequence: TGCAGTGCTAGAGGAGGAGGTGACGAAAAACTGTTTTTT.

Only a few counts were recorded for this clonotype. The CDR3 spells CAWSGGWFQPQHF. The CDR3 DNA reads as TGTGCCTGGAGTGGAGGGTGGTTCCAGCCCCAGCATTTT. V gene TRBV30 combines with J gene TRBJ1-5; D is uncertain. Germline CDR1 and CDR2: GTSNPN and SVGIG (reference sequence). The ends were cut back, 1 base at V and 7 bases at J, with 11 bases in the middle. The CDR3 has 13 residues.

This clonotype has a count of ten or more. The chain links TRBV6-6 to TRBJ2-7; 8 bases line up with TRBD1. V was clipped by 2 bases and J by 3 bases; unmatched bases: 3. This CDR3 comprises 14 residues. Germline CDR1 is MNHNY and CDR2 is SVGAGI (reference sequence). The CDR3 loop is CASSYLDRGYEQYF. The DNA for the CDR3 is TGTGCCAGCAGTTACCTCGACAGGGGCTACGAGCAGTACTTC.

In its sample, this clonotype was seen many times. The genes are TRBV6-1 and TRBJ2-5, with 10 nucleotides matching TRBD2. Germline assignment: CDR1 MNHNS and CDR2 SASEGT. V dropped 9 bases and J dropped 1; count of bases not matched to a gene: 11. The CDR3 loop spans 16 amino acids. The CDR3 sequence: CASTTGAGGGQETQYF. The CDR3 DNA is TGTGCCAGTACCACTGGAGCGGGGGGGGGCCAAGAGACCCAGTACTTC.

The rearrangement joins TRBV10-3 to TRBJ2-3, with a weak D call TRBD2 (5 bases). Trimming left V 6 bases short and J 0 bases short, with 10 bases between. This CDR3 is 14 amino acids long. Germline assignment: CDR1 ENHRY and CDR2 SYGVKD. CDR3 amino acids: CAIRAATSTDTQYF. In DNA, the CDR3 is TGTGCCATCAGAGCGGCGACTAGCACAGATACGCAGTATTTT.

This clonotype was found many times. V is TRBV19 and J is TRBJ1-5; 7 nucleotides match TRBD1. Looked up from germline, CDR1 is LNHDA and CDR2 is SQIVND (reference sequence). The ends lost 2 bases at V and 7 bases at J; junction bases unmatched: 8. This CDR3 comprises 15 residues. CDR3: CASSITGQGVQPQHF. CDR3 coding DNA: TGTGCCAGTAGTATAACGGGTCAGGGGGTCCAGCCCCAGCATTTT.

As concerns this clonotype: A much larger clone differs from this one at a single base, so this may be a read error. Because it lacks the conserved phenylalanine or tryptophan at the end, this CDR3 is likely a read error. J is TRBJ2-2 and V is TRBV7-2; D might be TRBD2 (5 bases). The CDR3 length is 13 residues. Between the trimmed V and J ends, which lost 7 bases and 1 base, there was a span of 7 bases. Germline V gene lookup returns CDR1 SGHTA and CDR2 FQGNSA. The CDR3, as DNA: TGTGCCAGCAAAGGGAGGAACACCGGGGAGCTGTTTTCT. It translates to CASKGRNTGELFS.

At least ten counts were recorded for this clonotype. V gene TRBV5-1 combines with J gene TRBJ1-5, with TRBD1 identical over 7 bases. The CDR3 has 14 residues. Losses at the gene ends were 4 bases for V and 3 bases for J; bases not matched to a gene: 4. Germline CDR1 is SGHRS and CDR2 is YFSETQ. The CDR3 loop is CASSQGQPNQPQHF. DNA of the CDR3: TGCGCCAGCAGCCAGGGACAGCCCAATCAGCCCCAGCATTTT. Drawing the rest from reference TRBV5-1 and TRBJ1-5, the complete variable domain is KAGVTQTPRYLIKTRGQQVTLSCSPISGHRSVSWYQQTPGQGLQFLFEYFSETQRNKGNFPGRFSGRQFSNSRSEMNVSTLELGDSALYLCASSQGQPNQPQHFGDGTRLSIL.

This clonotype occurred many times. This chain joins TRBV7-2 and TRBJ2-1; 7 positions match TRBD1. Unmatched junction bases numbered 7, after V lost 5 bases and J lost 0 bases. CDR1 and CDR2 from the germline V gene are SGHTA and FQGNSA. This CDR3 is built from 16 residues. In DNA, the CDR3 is TGTGCCAGCAGCCCCGGGACAGCTGGCTCCTACAATGAGCAGTTCTTC. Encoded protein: CASSPGTAGSYNEQFF.

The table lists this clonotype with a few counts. CDR3 DNA: TGTGCCACCAGCACGTCGGGCCAGAACACTGAAGCTTTCTTT. It is translated as CATSTSGQNTEAFF. The gene calls are TRBV15 and TRBJ1-1, with no clear D. CDR3 length: 14 residues. V was shortened by 4 bases and J by 1 base, with 10 bases between the two germline ends. The germline gives CDR1 LNHNV, CDR2 YYDKDF (reference sequence).

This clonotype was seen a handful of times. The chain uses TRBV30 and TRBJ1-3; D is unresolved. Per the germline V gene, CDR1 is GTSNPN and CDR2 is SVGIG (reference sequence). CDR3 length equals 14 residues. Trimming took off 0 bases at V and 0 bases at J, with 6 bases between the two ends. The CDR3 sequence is CAWSVRNSGNTIYF. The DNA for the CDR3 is TGTGCCTGGAGTGTACGGAACTCTGGAAACACCATATATTTT.

CDR3 in amino acids: CSASGQGANTEAFF. The CDR3, as DNA: TGCAGTGCTAGTGGACAGGGGGCGAACACTGAAGCTTTCTTT. This rearrangement joins TRBV20-1 to TRBJ1-1; 11 bases map to TRBD1. The CDR3 loop spans 14 amino acids. V dropped 3 bases and J dropped 1; count of bases not matched to a gene: 1. Germline CDR1 reads DFQATT; CDR2 reads SNEGSKA (reference sequence).

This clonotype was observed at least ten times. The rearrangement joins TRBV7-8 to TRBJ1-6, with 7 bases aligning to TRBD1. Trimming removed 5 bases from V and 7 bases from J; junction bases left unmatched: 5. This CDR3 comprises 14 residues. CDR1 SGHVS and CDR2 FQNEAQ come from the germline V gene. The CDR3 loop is CASSPGQENSPLHF. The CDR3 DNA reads TGTGCCAGCAGCCCCGGACAGGAGAATTCACCCCTCCACTTT.

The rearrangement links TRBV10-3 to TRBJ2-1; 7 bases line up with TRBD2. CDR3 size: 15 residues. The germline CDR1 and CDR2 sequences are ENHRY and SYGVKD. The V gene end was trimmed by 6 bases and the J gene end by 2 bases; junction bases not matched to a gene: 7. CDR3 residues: CAIRVTSSPYNEQFF. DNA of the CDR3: TGTGCCATCAGGGTGACTAGCAGCCCCTACAATGAGCAGTTCTTC.

The CDR3 bases are TGTGCCAGCAGTTTAGCTCCATTCACCCTCCACTTT. This encodes CASSLAPFTLHF. The V call is TRBV12-3 or TRBV12-4, the J call TRBJ1-6, with unresolved D. The CDR3 spans 12 residues. The V end lost 0 bases, the J end lost 14 bases, and 8 bases lay between the germline ends.

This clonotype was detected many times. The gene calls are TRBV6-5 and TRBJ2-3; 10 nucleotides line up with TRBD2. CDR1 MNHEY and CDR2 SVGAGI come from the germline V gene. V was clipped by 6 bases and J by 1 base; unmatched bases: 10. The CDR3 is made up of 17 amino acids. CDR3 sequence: CASSGLAGAGGTDTQYF. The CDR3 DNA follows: TGTGCCAGCAGCGGGCTAGCGGGGGCCGGTGGCACAGATACGCAGTATTTT.

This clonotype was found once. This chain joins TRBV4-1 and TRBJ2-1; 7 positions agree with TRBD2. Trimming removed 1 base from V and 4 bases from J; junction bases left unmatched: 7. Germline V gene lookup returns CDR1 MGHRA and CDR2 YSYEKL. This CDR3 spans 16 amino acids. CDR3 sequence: CASSQVSVAGYNEQFF. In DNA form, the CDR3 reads TGCGCCAGCAGCCAAGTTTCGGTAGCGGGTTACAATGAGCAGTTCTTC.

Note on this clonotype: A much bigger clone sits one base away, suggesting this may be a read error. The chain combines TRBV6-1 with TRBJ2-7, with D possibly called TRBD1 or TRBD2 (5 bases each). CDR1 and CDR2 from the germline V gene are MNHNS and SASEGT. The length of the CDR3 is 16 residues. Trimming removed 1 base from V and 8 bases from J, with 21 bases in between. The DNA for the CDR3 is TGTGCCAGCAGTGAAGAGAGGGGACGAAGCCCTCGCAAGCAGTACTTC. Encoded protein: CASSEERGRSPRKQYF.

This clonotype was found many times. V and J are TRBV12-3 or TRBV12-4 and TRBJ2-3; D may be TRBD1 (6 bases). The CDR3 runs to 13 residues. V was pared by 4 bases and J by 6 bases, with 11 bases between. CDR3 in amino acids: CASSYRERDTQYF. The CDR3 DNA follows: TGTGCCAGCAGTTACAGGGAGCGGGATACGCAGTATTTT.

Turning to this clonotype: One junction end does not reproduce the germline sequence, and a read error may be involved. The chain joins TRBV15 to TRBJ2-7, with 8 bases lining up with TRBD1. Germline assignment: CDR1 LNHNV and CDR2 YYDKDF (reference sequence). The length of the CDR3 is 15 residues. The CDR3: CATSTGQDFSYEQCF. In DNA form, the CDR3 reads TGTGCCACCAGCACGGGACAGGACTTTTCCTACGAGCAGTGCTTC.

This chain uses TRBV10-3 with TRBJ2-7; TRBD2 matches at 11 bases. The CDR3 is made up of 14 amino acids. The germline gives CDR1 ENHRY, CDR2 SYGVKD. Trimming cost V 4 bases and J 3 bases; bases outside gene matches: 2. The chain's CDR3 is CAISGLAGFYEQYF. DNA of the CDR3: TGTGCCATCAGTGGACTAGCGGGATTCTACGAGCAGTACTTC.

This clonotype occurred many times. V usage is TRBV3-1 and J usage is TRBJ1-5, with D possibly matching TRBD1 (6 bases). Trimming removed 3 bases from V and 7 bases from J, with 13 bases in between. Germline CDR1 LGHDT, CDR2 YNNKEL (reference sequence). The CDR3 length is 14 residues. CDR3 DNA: TGTGCCAGCAGCCAGGGGGCGGCTAAGCAGCCCCAGCATTTT. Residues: CASSQGAAKQPQHF.

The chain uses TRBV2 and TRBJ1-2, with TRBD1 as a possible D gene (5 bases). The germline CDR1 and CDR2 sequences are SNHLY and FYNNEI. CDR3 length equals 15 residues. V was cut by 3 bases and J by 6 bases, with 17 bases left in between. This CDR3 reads CASSEAGTPYDGYTF. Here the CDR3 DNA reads TGTGCCAGCAGTGAGGCAGGGACTCCGTATGATGGCTACACCTTC.

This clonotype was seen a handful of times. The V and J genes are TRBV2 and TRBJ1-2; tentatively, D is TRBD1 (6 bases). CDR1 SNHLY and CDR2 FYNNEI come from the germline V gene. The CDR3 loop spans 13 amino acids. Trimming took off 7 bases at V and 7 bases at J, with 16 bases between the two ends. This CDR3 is CASIDRNYPGYTF. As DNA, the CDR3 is TGTGCCAGCATCGACAGGAACTATCCTGGCTACACCTTC.

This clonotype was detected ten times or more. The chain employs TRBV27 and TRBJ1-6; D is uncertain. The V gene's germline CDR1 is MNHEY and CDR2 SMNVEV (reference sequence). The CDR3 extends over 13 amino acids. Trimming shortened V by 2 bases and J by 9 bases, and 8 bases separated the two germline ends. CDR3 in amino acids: CASSLRGSSPLHF. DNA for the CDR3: TGTGCCAGCAGTTTAAGAGGTAGTTCACCCCTCCACTTT.

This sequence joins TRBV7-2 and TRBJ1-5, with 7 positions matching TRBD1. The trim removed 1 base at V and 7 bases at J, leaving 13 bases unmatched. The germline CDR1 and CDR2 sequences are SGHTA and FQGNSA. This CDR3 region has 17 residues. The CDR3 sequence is CASSLVTGVRGWQPQHF. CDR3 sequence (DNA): TGTGCCAGCAGCTTAGTCACAGGGGTGAGAGGTTGGCAGCCCCAGCATTTT.

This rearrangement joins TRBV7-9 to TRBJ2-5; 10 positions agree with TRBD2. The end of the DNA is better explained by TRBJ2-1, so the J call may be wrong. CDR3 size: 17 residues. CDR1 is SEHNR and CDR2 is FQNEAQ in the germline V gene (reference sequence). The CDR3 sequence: CASSLSPAGGPRGEQFF. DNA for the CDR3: TGTGCCAGCAGCTTATCGCCAGCGGGAGGGCCAAGAGGTGAGCAGTTCTTC.